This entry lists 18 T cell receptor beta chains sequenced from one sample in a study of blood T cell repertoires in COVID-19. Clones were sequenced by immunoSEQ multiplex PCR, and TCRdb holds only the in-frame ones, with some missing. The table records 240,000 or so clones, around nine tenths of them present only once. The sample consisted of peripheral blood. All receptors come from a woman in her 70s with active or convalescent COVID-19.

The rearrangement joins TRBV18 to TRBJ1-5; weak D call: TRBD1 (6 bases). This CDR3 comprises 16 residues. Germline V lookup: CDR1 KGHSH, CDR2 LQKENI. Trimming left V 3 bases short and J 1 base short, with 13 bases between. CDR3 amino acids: CASSPPGQRSNQPQHF. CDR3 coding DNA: TGTGCCAGCTCACCCCCCGGACAGAGGAGCAATCAGCCCCAGCATTTT.

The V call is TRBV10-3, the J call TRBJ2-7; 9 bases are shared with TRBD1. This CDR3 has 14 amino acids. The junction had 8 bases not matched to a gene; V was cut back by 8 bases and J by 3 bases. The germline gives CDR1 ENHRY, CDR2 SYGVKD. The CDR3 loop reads CAIEDRGGLYEQYF. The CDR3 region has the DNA TGTGCCATCGAGGACAGGGGAGGACTCTACGAGCAGTACTTC.

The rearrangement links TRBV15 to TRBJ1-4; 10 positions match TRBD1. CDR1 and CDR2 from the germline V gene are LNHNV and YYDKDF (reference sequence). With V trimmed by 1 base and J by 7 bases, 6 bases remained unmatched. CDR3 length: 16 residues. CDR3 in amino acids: CATSRASGQGFEKLFF. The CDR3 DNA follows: TGTGCCACCAGCAGAGCCTCGGGACAGGGGTTTGAAAAACTGTTTTTT.

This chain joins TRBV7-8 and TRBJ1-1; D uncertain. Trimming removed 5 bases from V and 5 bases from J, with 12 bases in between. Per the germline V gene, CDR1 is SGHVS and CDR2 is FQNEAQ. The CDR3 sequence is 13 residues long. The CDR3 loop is CASSPVSTTEAFF. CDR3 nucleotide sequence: TGTGCCAGCAGCCCTGTCTCAACAACTGAAGCTTTCTTT.

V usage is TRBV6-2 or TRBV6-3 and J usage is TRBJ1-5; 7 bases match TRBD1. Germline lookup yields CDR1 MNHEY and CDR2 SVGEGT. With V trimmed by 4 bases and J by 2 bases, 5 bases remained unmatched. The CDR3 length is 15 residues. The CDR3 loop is CASSFQGQGNQPQHF. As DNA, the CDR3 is TGTGCCAGCAGTTTCCAAGGACAGGGCAATCAGCCCCAGCATTTT.

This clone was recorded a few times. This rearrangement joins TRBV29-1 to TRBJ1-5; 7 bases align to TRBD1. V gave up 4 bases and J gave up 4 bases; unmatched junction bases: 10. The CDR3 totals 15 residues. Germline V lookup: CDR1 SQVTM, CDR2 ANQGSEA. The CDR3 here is CSVAQGLLGNQPQHF. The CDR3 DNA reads TGCAGCGTTGCACAGGGGTTATTGGGGAATCAGCCCCAGCATTTT. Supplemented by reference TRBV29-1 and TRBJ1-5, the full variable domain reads SAVISQKPSRDICQRGTSLTIQCQVDSQVTMMFWYRQQPGQSLTLIATANQGSEATYESGFVIDKFPISRPNLTFSTLTVSNMSPEDSSIYLCSVAQGLLGNQPQHFGDGTRLSIL.

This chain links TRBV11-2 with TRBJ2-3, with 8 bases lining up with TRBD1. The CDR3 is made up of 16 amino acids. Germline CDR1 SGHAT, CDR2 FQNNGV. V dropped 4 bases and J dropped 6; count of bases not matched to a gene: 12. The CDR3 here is CASSSMGTGLSDTQYF. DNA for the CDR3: TGTGCCAGCAGCTCCATGGGGACAGGTTTATCGGATACGCAGTATTTT.

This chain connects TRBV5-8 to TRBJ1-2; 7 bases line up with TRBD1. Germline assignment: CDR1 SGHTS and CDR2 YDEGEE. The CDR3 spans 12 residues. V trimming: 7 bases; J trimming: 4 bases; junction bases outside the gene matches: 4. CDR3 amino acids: CASDAGGYGYTF. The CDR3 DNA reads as TGTGCCAGCGATGCAGGGGGCTATGGCTACACCTTC.

Here the CDR3 DNA reads TGCGCCAGCAGTAGACAGGGTTCAACTGAAGCTTTCTTT. Translation: CASSRQGSTEAFF. The chain uses TRBV10-1 and TRBJ1-1, with 7 positions matching TRBD1. The V segment lost 5 bases and the J segment 5 bases; nucleotides outside the gene matches: 5. This CDR3 region has 13 residues. Germline assignment: CDR1 WNHNN and CDR2 SYGVQD (reference sequence).

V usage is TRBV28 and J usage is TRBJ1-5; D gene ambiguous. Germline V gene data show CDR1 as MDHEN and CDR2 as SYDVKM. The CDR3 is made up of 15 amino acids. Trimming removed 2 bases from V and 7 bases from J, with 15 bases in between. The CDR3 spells CASSLGADVSQPQHF. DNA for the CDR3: TGTGCCAGCAGTTTAGGAGCAGATGTGTCCCAGCCCCAGCATTTT.

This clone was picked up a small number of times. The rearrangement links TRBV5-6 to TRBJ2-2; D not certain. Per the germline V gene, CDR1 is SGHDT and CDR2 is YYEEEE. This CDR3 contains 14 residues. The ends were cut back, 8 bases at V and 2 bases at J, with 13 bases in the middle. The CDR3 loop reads CASVRYRNTGELFF. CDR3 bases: TGTGCCAGTGTTCGATATAGAAACACCGGGGAGCTGTTTTTT.

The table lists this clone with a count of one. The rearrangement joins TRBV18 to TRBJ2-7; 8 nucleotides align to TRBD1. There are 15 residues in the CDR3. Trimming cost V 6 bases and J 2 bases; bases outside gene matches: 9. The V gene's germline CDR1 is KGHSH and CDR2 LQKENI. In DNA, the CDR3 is TGTGCCAGCTCGGACCGGGACAGGACAACCTACGAGCAGTACTTC. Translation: CASSDRDRTTYEQYF.

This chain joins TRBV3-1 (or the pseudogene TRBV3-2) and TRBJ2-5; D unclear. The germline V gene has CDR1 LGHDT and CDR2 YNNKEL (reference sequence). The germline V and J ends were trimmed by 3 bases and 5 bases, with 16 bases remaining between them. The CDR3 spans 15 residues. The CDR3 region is CASSHSGLGSETQYF. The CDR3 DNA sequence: TGTGCCAGCAGCCACTCAGGCCTTGGCAGCGAGACCCAGTACTTC.

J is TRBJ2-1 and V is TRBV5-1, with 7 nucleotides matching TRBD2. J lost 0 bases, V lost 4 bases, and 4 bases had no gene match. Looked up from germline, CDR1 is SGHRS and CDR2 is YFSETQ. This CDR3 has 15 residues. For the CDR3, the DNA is TGCGCCAGCAGCCCCGGCGGGGGCTCCTACAATGAGCAGTTCTTC. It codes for CASSPGGGSYNEQFF.

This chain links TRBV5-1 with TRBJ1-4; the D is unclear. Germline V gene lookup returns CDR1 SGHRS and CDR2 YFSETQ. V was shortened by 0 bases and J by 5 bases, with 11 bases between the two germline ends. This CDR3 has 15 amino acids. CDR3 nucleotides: TGCGCCAGCAGCTTGGCCCGGGGAGGGAATGAAAAACTGTTTTTT. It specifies CASSLARGGNEKLFF.

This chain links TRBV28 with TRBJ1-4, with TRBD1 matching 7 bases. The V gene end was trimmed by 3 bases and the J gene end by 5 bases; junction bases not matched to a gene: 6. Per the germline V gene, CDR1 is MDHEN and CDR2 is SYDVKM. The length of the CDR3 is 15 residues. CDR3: CASSFPTGVNEKLFF. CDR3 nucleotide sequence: TGTGCCAGCAGTTTTCCCACAGGGGTCAATGAAAAACTGTTTTTT.

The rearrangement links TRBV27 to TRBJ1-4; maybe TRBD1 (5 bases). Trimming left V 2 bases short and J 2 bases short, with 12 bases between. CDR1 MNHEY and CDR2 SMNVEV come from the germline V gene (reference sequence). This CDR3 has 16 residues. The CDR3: CASSLTTGFTNEKLFF. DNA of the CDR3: TGTGCCAGCAGTTTAACCACAGGTTTTACTAATGAAAAACTGTTTTTT.

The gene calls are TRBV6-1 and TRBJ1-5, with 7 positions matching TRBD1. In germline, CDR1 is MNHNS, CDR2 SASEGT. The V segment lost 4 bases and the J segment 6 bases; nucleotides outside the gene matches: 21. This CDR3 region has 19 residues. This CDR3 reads CASSGPWDRSERRGQPQHF. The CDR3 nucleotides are TGTGCCAGCAGTGGGCCCTGGGACAGATCCGAGCGGAGGGGTCAGCCCCAGCATTTT.